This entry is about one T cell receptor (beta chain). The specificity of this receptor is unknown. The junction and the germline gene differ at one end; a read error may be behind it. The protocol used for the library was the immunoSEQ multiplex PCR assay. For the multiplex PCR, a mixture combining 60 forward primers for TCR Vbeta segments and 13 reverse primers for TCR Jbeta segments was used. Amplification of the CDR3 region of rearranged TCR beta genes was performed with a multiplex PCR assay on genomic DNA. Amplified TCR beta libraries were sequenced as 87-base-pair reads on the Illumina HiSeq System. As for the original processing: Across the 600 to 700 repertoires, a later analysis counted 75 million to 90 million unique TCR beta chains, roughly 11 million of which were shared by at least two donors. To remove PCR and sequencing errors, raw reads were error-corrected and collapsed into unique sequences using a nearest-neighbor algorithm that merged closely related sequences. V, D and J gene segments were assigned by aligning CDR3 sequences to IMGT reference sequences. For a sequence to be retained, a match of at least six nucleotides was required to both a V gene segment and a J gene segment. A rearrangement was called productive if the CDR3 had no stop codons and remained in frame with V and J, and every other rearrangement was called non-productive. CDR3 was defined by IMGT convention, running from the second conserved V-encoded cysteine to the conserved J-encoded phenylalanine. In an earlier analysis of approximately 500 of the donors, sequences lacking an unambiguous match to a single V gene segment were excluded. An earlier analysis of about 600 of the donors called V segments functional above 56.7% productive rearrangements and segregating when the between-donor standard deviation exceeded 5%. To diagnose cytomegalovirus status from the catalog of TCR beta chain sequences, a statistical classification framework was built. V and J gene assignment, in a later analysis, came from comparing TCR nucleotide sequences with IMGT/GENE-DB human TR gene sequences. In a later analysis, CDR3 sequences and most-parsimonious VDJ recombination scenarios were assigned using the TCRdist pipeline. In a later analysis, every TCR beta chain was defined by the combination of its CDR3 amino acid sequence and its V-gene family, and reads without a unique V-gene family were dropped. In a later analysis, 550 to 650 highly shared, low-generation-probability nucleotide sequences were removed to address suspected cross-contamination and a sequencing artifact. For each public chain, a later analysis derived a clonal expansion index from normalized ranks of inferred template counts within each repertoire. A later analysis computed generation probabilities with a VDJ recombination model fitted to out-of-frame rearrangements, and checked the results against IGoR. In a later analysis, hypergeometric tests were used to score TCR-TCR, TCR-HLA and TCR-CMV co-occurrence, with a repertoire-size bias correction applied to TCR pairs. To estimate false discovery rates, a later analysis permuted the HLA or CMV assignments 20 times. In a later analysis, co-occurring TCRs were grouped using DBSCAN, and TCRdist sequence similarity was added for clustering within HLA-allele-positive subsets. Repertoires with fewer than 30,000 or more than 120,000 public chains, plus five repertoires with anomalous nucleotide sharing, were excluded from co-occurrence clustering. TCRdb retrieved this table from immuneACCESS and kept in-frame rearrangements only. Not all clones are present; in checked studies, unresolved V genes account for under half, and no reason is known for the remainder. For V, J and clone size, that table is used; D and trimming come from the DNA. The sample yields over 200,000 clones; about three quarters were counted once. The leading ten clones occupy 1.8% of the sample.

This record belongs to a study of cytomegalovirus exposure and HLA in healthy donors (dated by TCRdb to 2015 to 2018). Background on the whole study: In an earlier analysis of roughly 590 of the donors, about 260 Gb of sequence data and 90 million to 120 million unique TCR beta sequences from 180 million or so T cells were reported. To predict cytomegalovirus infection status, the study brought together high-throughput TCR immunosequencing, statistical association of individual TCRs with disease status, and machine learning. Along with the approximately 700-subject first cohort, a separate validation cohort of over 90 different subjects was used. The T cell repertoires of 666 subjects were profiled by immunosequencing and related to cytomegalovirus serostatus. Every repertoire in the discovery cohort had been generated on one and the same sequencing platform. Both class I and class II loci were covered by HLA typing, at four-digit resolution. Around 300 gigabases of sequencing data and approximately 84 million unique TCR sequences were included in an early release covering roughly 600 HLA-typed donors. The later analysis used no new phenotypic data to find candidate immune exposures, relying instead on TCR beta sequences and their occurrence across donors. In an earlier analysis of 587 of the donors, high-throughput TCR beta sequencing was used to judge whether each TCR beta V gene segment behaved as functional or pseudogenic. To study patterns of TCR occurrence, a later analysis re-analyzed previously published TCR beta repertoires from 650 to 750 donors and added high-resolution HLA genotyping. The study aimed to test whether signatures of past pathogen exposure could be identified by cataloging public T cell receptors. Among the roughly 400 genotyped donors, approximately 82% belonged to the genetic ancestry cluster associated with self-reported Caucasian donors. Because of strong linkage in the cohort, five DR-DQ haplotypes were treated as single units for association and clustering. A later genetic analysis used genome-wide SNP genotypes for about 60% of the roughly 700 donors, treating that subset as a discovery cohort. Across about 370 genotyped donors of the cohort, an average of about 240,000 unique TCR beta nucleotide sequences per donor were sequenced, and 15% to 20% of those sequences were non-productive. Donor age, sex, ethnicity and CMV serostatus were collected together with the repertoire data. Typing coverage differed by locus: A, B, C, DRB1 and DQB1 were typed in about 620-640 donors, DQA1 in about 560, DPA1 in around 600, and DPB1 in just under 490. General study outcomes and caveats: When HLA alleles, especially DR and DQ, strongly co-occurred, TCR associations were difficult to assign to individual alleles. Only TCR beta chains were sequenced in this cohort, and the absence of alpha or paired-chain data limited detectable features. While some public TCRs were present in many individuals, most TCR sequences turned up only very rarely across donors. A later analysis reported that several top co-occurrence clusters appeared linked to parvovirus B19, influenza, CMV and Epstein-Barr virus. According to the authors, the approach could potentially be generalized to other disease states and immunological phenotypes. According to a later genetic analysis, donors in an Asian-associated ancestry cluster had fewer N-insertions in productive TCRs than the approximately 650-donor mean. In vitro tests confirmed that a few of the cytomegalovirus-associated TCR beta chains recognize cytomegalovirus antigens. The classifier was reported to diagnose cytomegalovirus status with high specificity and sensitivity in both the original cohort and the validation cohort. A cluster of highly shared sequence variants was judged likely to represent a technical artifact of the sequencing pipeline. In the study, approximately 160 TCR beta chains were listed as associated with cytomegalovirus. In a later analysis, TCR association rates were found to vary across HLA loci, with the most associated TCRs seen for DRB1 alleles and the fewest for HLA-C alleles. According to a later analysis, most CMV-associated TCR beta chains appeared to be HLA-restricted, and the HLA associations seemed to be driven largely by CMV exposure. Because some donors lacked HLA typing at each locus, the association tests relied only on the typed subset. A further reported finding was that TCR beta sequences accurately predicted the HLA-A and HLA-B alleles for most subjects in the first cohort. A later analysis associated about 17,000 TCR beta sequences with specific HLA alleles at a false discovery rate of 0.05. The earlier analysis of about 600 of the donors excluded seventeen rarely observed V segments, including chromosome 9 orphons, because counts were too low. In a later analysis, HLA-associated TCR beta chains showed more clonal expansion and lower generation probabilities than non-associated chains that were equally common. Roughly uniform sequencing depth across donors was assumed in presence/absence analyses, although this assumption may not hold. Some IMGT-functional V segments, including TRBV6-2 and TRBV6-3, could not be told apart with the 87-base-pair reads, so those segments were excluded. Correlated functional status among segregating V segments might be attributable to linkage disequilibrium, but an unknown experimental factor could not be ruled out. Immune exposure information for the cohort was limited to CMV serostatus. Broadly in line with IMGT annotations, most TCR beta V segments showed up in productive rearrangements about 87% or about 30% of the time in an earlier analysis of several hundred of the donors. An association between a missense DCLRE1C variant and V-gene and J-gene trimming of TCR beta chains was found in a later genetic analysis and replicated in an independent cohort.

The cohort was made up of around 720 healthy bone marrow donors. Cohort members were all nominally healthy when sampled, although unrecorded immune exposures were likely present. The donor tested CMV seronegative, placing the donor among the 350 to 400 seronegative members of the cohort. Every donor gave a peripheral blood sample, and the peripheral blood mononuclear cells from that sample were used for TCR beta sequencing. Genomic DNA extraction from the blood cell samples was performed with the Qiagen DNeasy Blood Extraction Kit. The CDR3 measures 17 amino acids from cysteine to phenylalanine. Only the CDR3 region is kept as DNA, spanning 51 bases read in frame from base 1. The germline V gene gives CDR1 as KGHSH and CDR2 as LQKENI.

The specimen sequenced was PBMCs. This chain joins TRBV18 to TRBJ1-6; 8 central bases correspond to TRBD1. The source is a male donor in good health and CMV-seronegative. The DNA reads TGTGCCAGCTCACCATCGCTTCAGGGGGCTAGTAATTCACCCCTCCATTTT. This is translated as CASSPSLQGASNSPLHF.